The rows below give T cell receptor beta chains drawn from one sample of a study of shared T cell receptors in the human thymus. The repertoire was sequenced with immunoSEQ multiplex PCR; TCRdb's copy has only in-frame clones and lacks some. The table includes more than 550,000 clones, 70% to 90% detected once. These data also formed part of another study, on human thymus T cells.

The sequenced sample was thymocytes. The receptors stem from a girl under two years old with a congenital heart defect. CDR3s include the opening cysteine and the closing phenylalanine or tryptophan. D genes are given only for firm matches. Size tells how often a clone was seen (once, few, many) or the class of an expanded clone, and some rows leave it out.

TRBJ1-1	TRBD1	.	TRBV6-6	CASCQGGNTEAFF	TGTGCCAGCTGTCAGGGGGGGAACACTGAAGCTTTCTTT
TRBJ1-1	.	.	TRBV5-8	CASSLDMNTEAFF	TGTGCCAGCAGCTTGGATATGAACACTGAAGCTTTCTTT
TRBJ1-5	.	.	TRBV16	CASSQRVEQPQHF	TGTGCCAGCAGCCAAAGAGTCGAGCAGCCCCAGCATTTT
TRBJ2-1	TRBD2	few	TRBV27	CASMTSGGQEQFF	TGTGCCAGCATGACTAGCGGGGGGCAGGAGCAGTTCTTC
TRBJ2-3	TRBD2	.	TRBV7-2	CASSFLAGGPGRSTDTQYF	TGTGCCAGCAGCTTCCTAGCGGGGGGACCCGGTCGTAGCACAGATACGCAGTATTTT
TRBJ1-6	TRBD1	.	TRBV28	CASSLKGTGNSPLHF	TGTGCCAGCAGTCTCAAAGGGACAGGGAATTCACCCCTCCACTTT
TRBJ2-3	.	.	TRBV5-1	CASSPREFPLLTTDTQYF	TGCGCCAGCAGCCCCAGAGAGTTCCCCTTACTAACCACAGATACGCAGTATTTT
TRBJ1-2	.	.	TRBV5-1	CASRFSRDKAYGYTF	TGCGCCAGCAGATTCTCACGGGACAAGGCCTATGGCTACACCTTC
TRBJ2-3	.	.	TRBV5-6	CASSVPLQGRLDTQYF	TGTGCCAGCAGCGTTCCACTCCAGGGGCGCTTGGATACGCAGTATTTT
TRBJ2-3	.	.	TRBV4-1	CASSPLSGFSTDTQYF	TGCGCCAGCAGCCCCCTAAGCGGGTTTAGCACAGATACGCAGTATTTT
TRBJ1-5	.	.	TRBV2	CASRPTEANQPQHF	TGTGCCAGCAGACCAACAGAAGCTAATCAGCCCCAGCATTTT
TRBJ1-1	.	.	TRBV11-2	CASSLVYRGSNTEAFF	TGTGCCAGCAGCTTAGTTTACCGGGGGTCGAACACTGAAGCTTTCTTT
TRBJ2-2	.	.	TRBV10-3	CAISDKGLYTGELFF	TGTGCCATCAGTGATAAGGGACTCTACACCGGGGAGCTGTTTTTT
TRBJ1-1	.	.	TRBV6-5	CASQRLGTEAFF	TGTGCCAGCCAGCGACTCGGCACTGAAGCTTTCTTT
TRBJ1-4	TRBD1	.	TRBV6-5	CASSRGQGALVKLFF	TGTGCCAGCAGCAGGGGACAGGGGGCTCTTGTAAAACTGTTTTTT
TRBJ1-2	TRBD1	once	TRBV6-1	CASSDRGTAELDYGYTF	TGTGCCAGCAGTGACAGGGGGACAGCGGAGCTTGACTATGGCTACACCTTC
TRBJ2-7	.	.	TRBV5-1	CASSLASYSYYEQYF	TGCGCCAGCAGCCTGGCCTCCTACTCTTATTACGAGCAGTACTTC
TRBJ1-2	.	.	TRBV5-4	CASSKNDYGYTF	TGTGCCAGCAGTAAAAATGACTATGGCTACACCTTC
TRBJ1-4	TRBD1	.	TRBV6-5	CASSYLGTGREKLFF	TGTGCCAGCAGTTACCTCGGGACAGGGAGGGAAAAACTGTTTTTT
TRBJ2-7	TRBD2	.	TRBV6-5	CASSYSASGVYEQYF	TGTGCCAGCAGTTACTCGGCTAGCGGGGTTTACGAGCAGTACTTC
TRBJ2-1	.	.	TRBV10-1	CASSQDEQFF	TGCGCCAGCTCCCAGGATGAGCAGTTCTTC
TRBJ1-5	.	.	TRBV5-6	CASSGSGQPQHF	TGTGCCAGCAGCGGGAGTGGGCAGCCCCAGCATTTT
TRBJ2-1	TRBD1	.	TRBV27	CASSLGTGKNNEQFF	TGTGCCAGCAGTCTCGGGACAGGAAAGAACAATGAGCAGTTCTTC
TRBJ1-1	TRBD1	.	TRBV11-2	CASSRPQGSNTEAFF	TGTGCCAGCAGCCGCCCACAGGGGAGCAACACTGAAGCTTTCTTT
TRBJ2-7	TRBD1	.	TRBV11-2	CASSPDRGLGEQYF	TGTGCCAGCAGCCCGGACAGGGGGCTGGGGGAGCAGTACTTC
TRBJ2-5	.	.	TRBV7-8	CASSPEQGQETQYF	TGTGCCAGCAGCCCGGAACAGGGCCAAGAGACCCAGTACTTC
TRBJ2-1	TRBD1	.	TRBV10-1	CASSPGTGSSYNEQFF	TGCGCCAGCAGTCCCGGGACAGGGAGCTCCTACAATGAGCAGTTCTTC
TRBJ1-5	.	.	TRBV7-2	CASSESPTERGNQPQHF	TGTGCCAGCAGCGAAAGTCCTACCGAGCGGGGCAATCAGCCCCAGCATTTT
TRBJ2-1	TRBD1	.	TRBV11-1	CASSLVDRDYNEQFF	TGTGCCAGCAGCTTAGTGGACAGGGACTACAATGAGCAGTTCTTC
TRBJ2-7	.	.	TRBV4-3	CASSQLPGSQPYEQYF	TGCGCCAGCAGCCAACTACCGGGATCCCAACCCTACGAGCAGTACTTC
TRBJ1-3	.	.	TRBV7-9	CASSLAGGRKNTIYF	TGTGCCAGCAGCTTAGCGGGGGGGCGGAAAAACACCATATATTTT
TRBJ2-1	.	few	TRBV6-5	CASSYAHRSYNEQFF	TGTGCCAGCAGTTACGCACACCGATCCTACAATGAGCAGTTCTTC
TRBJ2-7	.	.	TRBV27	CASSKTIHEQYF	TGTGCCAGCTCTAAAACCATCCACGAGCAGTACTTC
TRBJ1-1	.	.	TRBV6-1	CASSSGGDPEAFF	TGTGCCAGCAGTTCCGGAGGGGATCCTGAAGCTTTCTTT
TRBJ1-1	.	.	TRBV18	CASSPPPGGRAFF	TGTGCCAGCTCACCCCCACCGGGAGGGAGAGCTTTCTTT
TRBJ1-4	TRBD1	.	TRBV7-6	CASSFSGQGARELFF	TGTGCCAGCAGCTTCTCCGGACAGGGGGCGCGGGAACTGTTTTTT
TRBJ1-3	.	.	TRBV7-8	CASSRNSVYSGNTIYF	TGTGCCAGCAGCCGTAACAGTGTCTACTCTGGAAACACCATATATTTT
TRBJ1-2	TRBD1	few	TRBV7-2	CASAPGGRQGSGYTF	TGTGCCAGCGCCCCCGGAGGAAGACAGGGAAGCGGCTACACCTTC
TRBJ2-1	.	.	TRBV9	CASSVARGGAYNEQFF	TGTGCCAGCAGCGTAGCAAGGGGTGGGGCCTACAATGAGCAGTTCTTC
TRBJ1-1	.	.	TRBV6-5	CASSSGTNSNTEAFF	TGTGCCAGCAGTTCCGGGACAAACTCCAACACTGAAGCTTTCTTT
TRBJ1-1	.	.	TRBV7-2	CASSLEPSMNTEAFF	TGTGCCAGCAGCTTAGAGCCGAGCATGAACACTGAAGCTTTCTTT
TRBJ2-7	.	.	TRBV11-2	CASSYGGITYEQYF	TGTGCCAGCAGCTACGGAGGGATTACCTACGAGCAGTACTTC
TRBJ2-7	TRBD2	.	TRBV11-2	CASSPLGGSYEQYF	TGTGCCAGCAGCCCCCTGGGGGGGTCCTACGAGCAGTACTTC
TRBJ1-3	.	once	TRBV28	CASTLPGSGNTIYF	TGTGCCAGCACCTTGCCGGGGTCTGGAAACACCATATATTTT
TRBJ2-5	TRBD2	.	TRBV11-2	CASSLGGLAGEQETQYF	TGTGCCAGCAGCCTTGGGGGTCTAGCGGGGGAACAAGAGACCCAGTACTTC
TRBJ1-2	.	few	TRBV5-1	CASSLGQDYGYTF	TGCGCCAGCAGCTTAGGCCAGGACTATGGCTACACCTTC
TRBJ2-3	TRBD2	once	TRBV15	CATSRSRTSGSHTDTQYF	TGTGCCACCAGCAGATCCCGGACTAGCGGGTCCCACACAGATACGCAGTATTTT
TRBJ2-2	.	.	TRBV6-4	CASSDSGDDRNTGELFF	TGTGCCAGCAGTGACTCAGGGGATGACAGAAACACCGGGGAGCTGTTTTTT